This note documents a single TCR beta chain sequence. Its antigen is not known. These data belong to a study of shared clonotypes between healthy human individuals. Study as a whole: For every donor, three CD4 naive, three CD4 memory, two CD8 naive and one CD8 memory plates were used. Study-wide findings and caveats: Among several donors, approximately 5% of naive CD4 clonotypes were found in common.

The germline gives CDR1 MNHEY, CDR2 SVGAGI. The CDR3 has 13 residues. V gave up 2 bases and J gave up 3 bases, with 8 bases separating them. Over several immunoSEQ plates, each subset's genomic DNA was distributed in even portions. The method was immunoSEQ multiplex PCR; TCRdb's version includes in-frame clones alone and lacks a portion of them. Of over a million clones in the sample, approximately 98.5% were seen once. Specimen: naive CD4+ T cells sorted from blood. Subset noted: CD45RA+ positively selected. This sequence joins TRBV6-5 and TRBJ2-7; a possible D gene is TRBD1 (5 bases). The receptor was isolated from a man aged 25 to 45 in good health. This CDR3 is CASSYDSNYEQYF. The DNA for the CDR3 is TGTGCCAGCAGTTACGACAGTAACTACGAGCAGTACTTC.